This entry describes one TCR beta chain. Its antigen is unidentified. Using immunoSEQ multiplex PCR, the repertoire was profiled, and TCRdb retains in-frame clones only, with some absent. The sample has 1,300 to 1,500 clones, around 20% seen once. The germline gives CDR1 LGHNT, CDR2 FRNRAP. This CDR3 has 12 amino acids. Trimming took 4 bases from V and 2 from J, leaving 4 bases between them. Atypia-free adjacent lung was sampled at least 2 cm beyond the tumor margin. The data were taken from a study of T cells in localized non-small cell lung cancer. Broader study findings: In adjacent lung appeared a median roughly 56 of the top 100 tumor clones. Higher blood T cell density went with longer overall survival. Clonality of T cells reached its maximum in uninvolved adjacent lung, surpassing tumor.

The chain combines TRBV12-5 with TRBJ2-3; unclear D gene. The sequencing used normal lung tissue next to the tumor, collected before any cancer treatment. The TCR originated in a woman aged 35-75 years with stage I lung adenocarcinoma. CDR3 amino acids: CASGSATDTQYF. CDR3 coding DNA: TGTGCTAGTGGTTCCGCCACAGATACGCAGTATTTT.